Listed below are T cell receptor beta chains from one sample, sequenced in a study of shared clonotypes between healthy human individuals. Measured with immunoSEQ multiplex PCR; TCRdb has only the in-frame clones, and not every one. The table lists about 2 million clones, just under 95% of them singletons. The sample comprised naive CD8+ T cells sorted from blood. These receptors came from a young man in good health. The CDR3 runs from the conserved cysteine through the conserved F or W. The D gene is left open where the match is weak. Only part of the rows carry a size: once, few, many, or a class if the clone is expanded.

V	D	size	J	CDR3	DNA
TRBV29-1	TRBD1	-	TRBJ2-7	CSVVLQGAYEQYF	TGCAGCGTTGTCTTACAGGGGGCCTACGAGCAGTACTTC
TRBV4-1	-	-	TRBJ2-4	CASSQGGSVFSTF	TGCGCCAGCAGCCAAGGGGGTTCGGTATTCAGTACTTTT
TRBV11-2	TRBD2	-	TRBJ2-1	CASSLVPAGVNYNEQFF	TGTGCCAGCAGCTTAGTCCCAGCGGGAGTTAACTACAATGAGCAGTTCTTC
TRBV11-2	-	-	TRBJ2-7	CASSFGQIYEQYF	TGTGCCAGCAGCTTCGGACAGATCTACGAGCAGTACTTC
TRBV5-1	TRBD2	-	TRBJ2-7	CASSWTSGSSYEQYF	TGCGCCAGCAGTTGGACTAGCGGGAGTTCCTACGAGCAGTACTTC
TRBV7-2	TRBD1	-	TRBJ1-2	CASSLGTGYYGYTF	TGTGCCAGCAGCTTAGGGACAGGTTACTATGGCTACACCTTC
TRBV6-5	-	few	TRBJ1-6	CASSYGDGNSPLHF	TGTGCCAGCAGTTACGGGGACGGGAATTCACCCCTCCACTTT
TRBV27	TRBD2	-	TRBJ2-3	CASSPILAASTDTQYF	TGTGCCAGCAGTCCGATACTAGCGGCTAGCACAGATACGCAGTATTTT
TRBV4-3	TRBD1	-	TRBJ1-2	CASSQSRTGRYYGYTF	TGCGCCAGCAGCCAAAGCAGGACAGGGCGCTACTATGGCTACACCTTC
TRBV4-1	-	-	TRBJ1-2	CASSPGRSYGYTF	TGCGCCAGCAGCCCTGGAAGGAGCTATGGCTACACCTTC
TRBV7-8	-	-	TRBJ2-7	CASSMSSDSTLYEQYF	TGTGCCAGCAGCATGTCTTCGGACAGTACCCTCTACGAGCAGTACTTC
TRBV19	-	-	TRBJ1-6	CASSWETDNSPLHF	TGTGCCAGTAGTTGGGAGACAGATAATTCACCCCTCCACTTT
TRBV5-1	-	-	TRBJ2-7	CASSREEQYF	TGCGCCAGCAGCCGAGAGGAGCAGTACTTC
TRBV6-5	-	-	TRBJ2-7	CASSYSRGHTTYEQYF	TGTGCCAGCAGTTACTCGCGGGGTCATACCACCTACGAGCAGTACTTC
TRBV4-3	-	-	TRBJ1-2	CASSQDLGNYGYTF	TGCGCCAGCAGCCAAGATCTGGGGAACTATGGCTACACCTTC
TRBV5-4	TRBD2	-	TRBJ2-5	CASRPTSGEETQYF	TGTGCCAGCAGACCTACTAGCGGGGAAGAGACCCAGTACTTC
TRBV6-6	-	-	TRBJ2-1	CASSYAAGVNEQFF	TGTGCCAGCAGTTACGCGGCAGGGGTCAATGAGCAGTTCTTC
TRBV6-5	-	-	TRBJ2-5	CASSYSGGVKETQYF	TGTGCCAGCAGTTACTCTGGGGGAGTGAAGGAGACCCAGTACTTC
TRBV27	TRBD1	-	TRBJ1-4	CASRRAQTGLNEKLFF	TGTGCCAGCAGAAGGGCCCAGACAGGGCTTAATGAAAAACTGTTTTTT
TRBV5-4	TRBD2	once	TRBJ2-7	CASSPGTSGYYEQYF	TGTGCCAGCAGCCCTGGGACTAGCGGATACTACGAGCAGTACTTC
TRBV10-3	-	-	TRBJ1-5	CAISESTAGGGQPQHF	TGTGCCATCAGTGAGTCGACGGCTGGGGGCGGCCAGCCCCAGCATTTT
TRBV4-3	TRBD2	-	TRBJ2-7	CASSQVAGLAYEQYF	TGCGCCAGCAGCCAAGTAGCGGGTCTCGCCTACGAGCAGTACTTC
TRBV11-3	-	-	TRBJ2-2	CASSLNKRRRWLDTGELFF	TGTGCCAGCAGCTTAAACAAGAGAAGAAGGTGGTTGGACACCGGGGAGCTGTTTTTT
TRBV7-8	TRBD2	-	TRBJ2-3	CASSFGSGTADTQYF	TGTGCCAGCAGCTTTGGTAGCGGGACCGCAGATACGCAGTATTTT
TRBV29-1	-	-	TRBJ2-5	CSVEDRSGWGQETQYF	TGCAGCGTTGAAGATCGAAGCGGGTGGGGACAAGAGACCCAGTACTTC
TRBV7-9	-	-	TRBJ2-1	CASSLSYSEQFF	TGTGCCAGCAGCTTAAGTTACTCTGAGCAGTTCTTC
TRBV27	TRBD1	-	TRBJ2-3	CASSLRQGADTQYF	TGTGCCAGCAGTCTCCGACAGGGCGCAGATACGCAGTATTTT
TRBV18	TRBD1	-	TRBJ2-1	CASSAIRDSTYNEQFF	TGTGCCAGCTCAGCCATCCGGGACAGTACCTACAATGAGCAGTTCTTC
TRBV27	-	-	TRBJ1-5	CASSPFSASNQPQHF	TGTGCCAGCAGTCCCTTTTCGGCTAGCAATCAGCCCCAGCATTTT
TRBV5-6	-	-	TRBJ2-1	CASSSVVGSYNEQFF	TGTGCCAGCAGCTCTGTAGTCGGCTCCTACAATGAGCAGTTCTTC
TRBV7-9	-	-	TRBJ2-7	CASSLNGDLTYEQYF	TGTGCCAGCAGCTTAAACGGGGATTTAACCTACGAGCAGTACTTC
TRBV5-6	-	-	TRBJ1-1	CASTLGEDTEAFF	TGTGCCAGCACGCTGGGGGAGGACACTGAAGCTTTCTTT
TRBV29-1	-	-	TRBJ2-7	CSVLQGGYEQYF	TGCAGCGTGTTACAGGGGGGGTACGAGCAGTACTTC
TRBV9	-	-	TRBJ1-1	CASSADLPNTEAFF	TGTGCCAGCAGCGCAGATTTACCGAACACTGAAGCTTTCTTT
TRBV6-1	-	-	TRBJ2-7	CASRGLNPVTYEQYF	TGTGCCAGCAGGGGACTCAACCCTGTAACCTACGAGCAGTACTTC
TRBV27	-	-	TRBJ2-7	CASSIVVGQGIHEQYF	TGTGCCAGCAGTATTGTAGTAGGGCAGGGAATCCACGAGCAGTACTTC
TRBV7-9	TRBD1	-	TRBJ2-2	CASRLPTGGYTGELFF	TGTGCCAGCAGATTACCGACAGGGGGCTACACCGGGGAGCTGTTTTTT
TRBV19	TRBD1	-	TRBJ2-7	CASSMAGGSYEQYF	TGTGCCAGTAGTATGGCAGGGGGCAGCTACGAGCAGTACTTC
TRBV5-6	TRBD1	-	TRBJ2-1	CASSLWDRGWDEQFF	TGTGCCAGCAGCTTGTGGGACAGGGGTTGGGATGAGCAGTTCTTC
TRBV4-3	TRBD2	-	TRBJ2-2	CASSLGLAGDTGELFF	TGCGCCAGCAGCCTCGGACTAGCGGGAGATACCGGGGAGCTGTTTTTT
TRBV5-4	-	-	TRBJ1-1	CASSWDVLGTEAFF	TGTGCCAGCAGCTGGGACGTATTGGGCACTGAAGCTTTCTTT
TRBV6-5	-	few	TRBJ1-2	CASSYSQALYGYTF	TGTGCCAGCAGTTACTCGCAGGCCCTCTATGGCTACACCTTC
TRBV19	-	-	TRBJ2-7	CASSIVWGSHEQYF	TGTGCCAGTAGTATAGTGTGGGGGTCCCACGAGCAGTACTTC